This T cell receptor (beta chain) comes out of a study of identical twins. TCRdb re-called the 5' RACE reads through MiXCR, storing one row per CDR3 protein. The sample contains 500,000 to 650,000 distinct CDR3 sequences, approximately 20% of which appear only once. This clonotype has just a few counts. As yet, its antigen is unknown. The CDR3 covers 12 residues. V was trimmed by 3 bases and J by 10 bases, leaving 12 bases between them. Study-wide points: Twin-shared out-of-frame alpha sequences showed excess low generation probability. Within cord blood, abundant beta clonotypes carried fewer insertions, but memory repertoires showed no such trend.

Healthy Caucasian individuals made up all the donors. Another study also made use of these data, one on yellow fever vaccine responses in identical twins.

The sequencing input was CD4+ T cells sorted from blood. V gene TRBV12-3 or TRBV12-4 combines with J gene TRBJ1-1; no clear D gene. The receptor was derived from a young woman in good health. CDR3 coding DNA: TGTGCCAGCAGTTTCCTCCAACCCCCAGCTTTCTTT. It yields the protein CASSFLQPPAFF.